The rows below give T cell receptor beta chains drawn from one sample of a study of blood T cell repertoires in COVID-19. Here immunoSEQ multiplex PCR was the method, and the copy in TCRdb shows in-frame clones only, minus some. In the table there are under 300,000 clones, approximately 79% of which are singletons. The source material was peripheral blood. These receptors were collected from a woman aged 40 to 50 with active or convalescent COVID-19. Each CDR3 is given with its conserved first and last residue. The order of the fields is clone size, V gene, D gene, J gene, CDR3 protein, CDR3 DNA. D genes are given only for firm matches. Rows may omit the clone size; those that give it use once, few, many or a size class.

abundance: -; v_gene: TRBV7-8; d_gene: TRBD2; j_gene: TRBJ2-2; CDR3aa: CASSLRAGGAGELFF; CDR3nt: TGTGCCAGCAGCCTAAGAGCGGGGGGGGCCGGGGAGCTGTTTTTT
abundance: -; v_gene: TRBV28; d_gene: TRBD2; j_gene: TRBJ2-2; CDR3aa: CASRIAGETTGELFF; CDR3nt: TGTGCCAGCAGGATAGCGGGGGAGACCACCGGGGAGCTGTTTTTT
abundance: once; v_gene: TRBV19; d_gene: -; j_gene: TRBJ2-2; CDR3aa: CASSIDRQGVSGELFF; CDR3nt: TGTGCCAGTAGTATAGATCGGCAAGGGGTGTCCGGGGAGCTGTTTTTT
abundance: -; v_gene: TRBV5-1; d_gene: TRBD1; j_gene: TRBJ1-5; CDR3aa: CASSLTGGNQPQHF; CDR3nt: TGCGCCAGCAGCTTAACAGGGGGCAATCAGCCCCAGCATTTT
abundance: -; v_gene: TRBV4-1; d_gene: TRBD1; j_gene: TRBJ1-4; CDR3aa: CASSQNRGTNEKLFF; CDR3nt: TGCGCCAGCAGCCAGAACAGGGGAACTAATGAAAAACTGTTTTTT
abundance: few; v_gene: TRBV5-4; d_gene: -; j_gene: TRBJ1-2; CDR3aa: CASSPDSYGYTF; CDR3nt: TGTGCCAGCAGCCCGGACTCTTATGGCTACACCTTC
abundance: -; v_gene: TRBV27; d_gene: -; j_gene: TRBJ1-2; CDR3aa: CASSLGAGRGYTF; CDR3nt: TGTGCCAGCAGTTTAGGGGCAGGTCGTGGCTACACCTTC
abundance: -; v_gene: TRBV5-1; d_gene: -; j_gene: TRBJ2-3; CDR3aa: CASSFQGGTDTQYF; CDR3nt: TGCGCCAGCAGCTTCCAGGGTGGTACAGATACGCAGTATTTT
abundance: -; v_gene: TRBV6-5; d_gene: TRBD1; j_gene: TRBJ1-3; CDR3aa: CASSRDSRSGNTIYF; CDR3nt: TGTGCCAGCAGTCGGGACAGCCGCTCTGGAAACACCATATATTTT
abundance: -; v_gene: TRBV11-2; d_gene: TRBD2; j_gene: TRBJ2-1; CDR3aa: CASSLIRGRVNEQFF; CDR3nt: TGTGCCAGCAGCTTAATCCGGGGGAGGGTCAATGAGCAGTTCTTC
abundance: -; v_gene: TRBV5-4; d_gene: -; j_gene: TRBJ2-2; CDR3aa: CASSRDTAYPGELFF; CDR3nt: TGTGCCAGCAGCCGGGACACAGCTTACCCCGGGGAGCTGTTTTTT
abundance: few; v_gene: TRBV2; d_gene: -; j_gene: TRBJ2-1; CDR3aa: CASSRERDNEQFF; CDR3nt: TGTGCCAGCAGCAGGGAGCGGGACAATGAGCAGTTCTTC
abundance: once; v_gene: TRBV7-3; d_gene: TRBD1; j_gene: TRBJ2-1; CDR3aa: CASITGDRGPSPLNEQFF; CDR3nt: TGTGCCAGCATCACAGGGGACAGGGGGCCTAGTCCCCTCAATGAGCAGTTCTTC
abundance: once; v_gene: TRBV7-9; d_gene: -; j_gene: TRBJ1-4; CDR3aa: CASSLGYGEKLFF; CDR3nt: TGTGCCAGCAGCTTAGGGTATGGCGAAAAACTGTTTTTT
abundance: -; v_gene: TRBV15; d_gene: -; j_gene: TRBJ1-4; CDR3aa: CATSRARTVSAEKLFF; CDR3nt: TGTGCCACCAGCAGGGCCAGGACTGTCTCAGCCGAAAAACTGTTTTTT
abundance: -; v_gene: TRBV11-2; d_gene: -; j_gene: TRBJ1-1; CDR3aa: CASSGRTDFNTEAFF; CDR3nt: TGTGCCAGCAGCGGCAGGACAGATTTTAACACTGAAGCTTTCTTT
abundance: -; v_gene: TRBV29-1; d_gene: -; j_gene: TRBJ1-1; CDR3aa: CSVESGTLSQF; CDR3nt: TGCAGCGTTGAAAGCGGGACACTTTCTCAATTT
abundance: -; v_gene: TRBV9; d_gene: -; j_gene: TRBJ1-3; CDR3aa: CASSLTTGPSGNTIYF; CDR3nt: TGTGCCAGCAGCTTAACGACAGGACCTTCTGGAAACACCATATATTTT
abundance: -; v_gene: TRBV29-1; d_gene: TRBD1; j_gene: TRBJ1-6; CDR3aa: CSGGQGTDSPLHF; CDR3nt: TGCAGCGGCGGACAGGGGACGGATTCACCCCTCCACTTT
abundance: -; v_gene: TRBV9; d_gene: -; j_gene: TRBJ1-3; CDR3aa: CASSQAKGAPGNTIYF; CDR3nt: TGTGCCAGCAGCCAGGCGAAGGGAGCGCCTGGAAACACCATATATTTT
abundance: -; v_gene: TRBV3-1/TRBV3-2; d_gene: TRBD1; j_gene: TRBJ2-1; CDR3aa: CASSPGTGVYNEQFF; CDR3nt: TGTGCCAGCAGCCCCGGGACAGGGGTCTACAATGAGCAGTTCTTC
abundance: -; v_gene: TRBV4-2; d_gene: -; j_gene: TRBJ1-2; CDR3aa: CASSQELSRSGYTF; CDR3nt: TGTGCCAGCAGCCAAGAGTTGAGTAGATCGGGCTACACCTTC
abundance: few; v_gene: TRBV9; d_gene: TRBD1; j_gene: TRBJ1-4; CDR3aa: CASSDKQGESEKLFF; CDR3nt: TGTGCCAGCAGCGACAAACAGGGGGAAAGTGAAAAACTGTTTTTT
abundance: -; v_gene: TRBV28; d_gene: -; j_gene: TRBJ1-2; CDR3aa: CASSPLGYGYTF; CDR3nt: TGTGCCAGCAGCCCCCTCGGCTATGGCTACACCTTC
abundance: -; v_gene: TRBV6-1; d_gene: -; j_gene: TRBJ2-4; CDR3aa: CASSESVRGTKNIQYF; CDR3nt: TGTGCCAGCAGTGAGAGTGTCAGGGGAACCAAAAACATTCAGTACTTC
abundance: -; v_gene: TRBV5-4; d_gene: TRBD2; j_gene: TRBJ2-1; CDR3aa: CASSNGLVSYNEQFF; CDR3nt: TGTGCCAGCAGCAACGGACTAGTCTCCTACAATGAGCAGTTCTTC
abundance: -; v_gene: TRBV5-4; d_gene: TRBD1; j_gene: TRBJ2-1; CDR3aa: CASSLDRGKYNEQFF; CDR3nt: TGTGCCAGCAGCTTGGACAGGGGGAAGTACAATGAGCAGTTCTTC
abundance: -; v_gene: TRBV28; d_gene: -; j_gene: TRBJ2-1; CDR3aa: CASSFSGRMNNEQFF; CDR3nt: TGTGCCAGCAGTTTTTCGGGGAGGATGAACAATGAGCAGTTCTTC